Below, 20 T cell receptor beta chains from the same sample are listed, as sequenced in a study of T cells after yellow fever vaccination. A single record per CDR3 protein comes from TCRdb applying MiXCR to the 5' RACE reads. The sample records 200,000 to 300,000 distinct CDR3 sequences, 10% to 15% being singletons. Source: CD4+ T cells sorted from PBMCs, taken 45 days after the yellow fever booster vaccination. Receptors originate from a man aged 30 to 39 who received the YFV17D yellow fever vaccine.

In this sample, this clonotype turned up a few times. The chain links TRBV5-1 to TRBJ2-1; the match to TRBD2 covers 7 bases. Germline V gene data show CDR1 as SGHRS and CDR2 as YFSETQ. J gave up 6 bases and V 0 bases, and 6 bases lay outside the gene matches. The CDR3 has 15 amino acids. CDR3 DNA: TGCGCCAGCAGCTTGGGCGGGAGTAAGGGCAATGAGCAGTTCTTC. Translated: CASSLGGSKGNEQFF.

The chain joins TRBV29-1 to TRBJ2-7; TRBD2 aligns across 7 bases. The trim removed 5 bases at V and 0 bases at J, leaving 7 bases unmatched. CDR3 length equals 14 residues. CDR1 SQVTM and CDR2 ANQGSEA come from the germline V gene. The CDR3 region is CSVLLADSSYEQYF. In DNA, the CDR3 is TGCAGCGTTCTTCTAGCGGATAGCTCCTACGAGCAGTACTTC.

The gene calls are TRBV28 and TRBJ2-1; either TRBD1 or TRBD2 may fit D (5 bases each). The CDR3 runs to 16 residues. Trimming took 8 bases from V and 7 from J, leaving 24 bases between them. Germline CDR1 is MDHEN and CDR2 is SYDVKM. The DNA of the CDR3 is TGTGCCAGCGGCTCCGGGGCGGCCCCGCGGTGGAATGAGCAGTTCTTC. It yields the protein CASGSGAAPRWNEQFF.

The table lists this clonotype with a few counts. The gene calls are TRBV29-1 and TRBJ2-2; D call uncertain. Trimming cost V 0 bases and J 4 bases, with 6 bases left between them. This CDR3 spans 13 amino acids. The germline V gene encodes CDR1 SQVTM and CDR2 ANQGSEA. CDR3 loop: CSVEDPGTGELFF. CDR3 sequence (DNA): TGCAGCGTTGAAGATCCTGGCACCGGGGAGCTGTTTTTT.

The chain joins TRBV20-1 to TRBJ2-3, with 8 bases fitting TRBD2. Unmatched junction bases numbered 6, after V lost 2 bases and J lost 2 bases. CDR1 is DFQATT and CDR2 is SNEGSKA in the germline V gene (reference sequence). The CDR3 consists of 15 residues. The CDR3 region is CSARLALAATDTQYF. The CDR3 region has the DNA TGCAGTGCTAGATTGGCACTAGCGGCCACAGATACGCAGTATTTT.

There are a few counts of this clonotype. V gene TRBV5-1 combines with J gene TRBJ2-3; D not resolved. The CDR3 runs to 14 residues. CDR1 and CDR2 from the germline V gene are SGHRS and YFSETQ. Deletions cut 6 bases from V and 0 bases from J, with 11 bases between. The CDR3 DNA reads as TGCGCCAGCACGGACGGGCTTAGCACAGATACGCAGTATTTT. It translates to CASTDGLSTDTQYF.

This chain joins TRBV12-3 or TRBV12-4 and TRBJ2-5; D may be TRBD2 (6 bases). The CDR3 sequence is 15 residues long. V was cut by 0 bases and J by 2 bases, with 10 bases left in between. The CDR3 nucleotides are TGTGCCAGCAGTTTAGCGTGGGGACTTCAAGAGACCCAGTACTTC. Translated: CASSLAWGLQETQYF.

This clonotype showed up just a few times. The genes are TRBV3-1 and TRBJ2-2; D unresolved. The germline gives CDR1 LGHDT, CDR2 YNNKEL (reference sequence). V was trimmed by 1 base and J by 7 bases, leaving 10 bases between them. CDR3 length: 14 amino acids. The CDR3 nucleotides read TGTGCCAGCAGCCAAGGGAGTGAGAACGGGGAGCTGTTTTTT. Residues: CASSQGSENGELFF.

This clonotype was observed a few times. The chain joins TRBV25-1 to TRBJ2-5, with D hard to call. Trimming removed 5 bases from V and 0 bases from J, with 13 bases in between. CDR1 and CDR2 from the germline V gene are MGHDK and SYGVNS. The CDR3 is made up of 15 amino acids. For the CDR3, the DNA is TGTGCCAGCAGTTCCCCTGCGAGGTACCAAGAGACCCAGTACTTC. This gives the protein CASSSPARYQETQYF.

The chain combines TRBV29-1 with TRBJ1-1; TRBD1 matches 10 bases. CDR1 is SQVTM and CDR2 is ANQGSEA in the germline V gene. The CDR3 has 14 amino acids. Unmatched junction bases numbered 9, after V lost 6 bases and J lost 5 bases. CDR3 loop: CSVLRDRGSTEAFF. DNA of the CDR3: TGCAGCGTCCTCCGGGACAGGGGAAGTACTGAAGCTTTCTTT.

The V and J genes are TRBV18 and TRBJ2-5, with D perhaps assigned TRBD1 or TRBD2 (6 bases each). With 2 bases removed from V and 3 bases from J, the gap between germline ends came to 10 bases. The CDR3 covers 14 residues. Germline values: CDR1 KGHSH, CDR2 LQKENI. CDR3 coding DNA: TGTGCCAGCTCACCAACGGGGGCGAAAGAGACCCAGTACTTC. Residues: CASSPTGAKETQYF.

V gene TRBV7-3 combines with J gene TRBJ2-1, with unresolved D. The V gene's germline CDR1 is SGHTA and CDR2 FQGTGA. The CDR3 length is 14 residues. Trimming pared 3 bases from V and 8 bases from J, leaving 14 bases between. The CDR3 sequence is CASSLVSSWDEQFF. The CDR3 bases are TGTGCCAGCAGCTTGGTTAGCTCTTGGGATGAGCAGTTCTTC.

This rearrangement joins TRBV28 to TRBJ1-6, with 7 bases fitting TRBD1. V lost 7 bases to trimming and J lost 9 bases; unmatched junction nucleotides: 15. This CDR3 is 16 amino acids long. Germline CDR1 and CDR2: MDHEN and SYDVKM. In DNA, the CDR3 is TGTGCCAGCACCCCCAGACAGGGAGCAGGGGGTTCACCCCTCCACTTT. This gives the protein CASTPRQGAGGSPLHF.

V usage is TRBV7-9 and J usage is TRBJ2-3; 11 bases align to TRBD1. The ends lost 4 bases at V and 3 bases at J; junction bases unmatched: 3. Germline V gives CDR1 SEHNR, CDR2 FQNEAQ (reference sequence). This CDR3 has 15 amino acids. CDR3 protein: CASSSGTGGTDTQYF. The CDR3 coding sequence is TGTGCCAGCAGCTCCGGGACAGGGGGTACAGATACGCAGTATTTT.

This clonotype came up a few times. This chain uses TRBV29-1 with TRBJ1-1, with TRBD1 identical over 7 bases. V trimming: 5 bases; J trimming: 6 bases; junction bases outside the gene matches: 6. The CDR3 spans 12 residues. The germline gives CDR1 SQVTM, CDR2 ANQGSEA. This CDR3 reads CSVSQGFPEAFF. The CDR3 DNA sequence: TGCAGCGTTTCACAGGGGTTCCCTGAAGCTTTCTTT.

This clonotype was detected ten times or more. The chain uses TRBV12-3 or TRBV12-4 and TRBJ1-2; D is uncertain. The CDR3 contains 13 residues. The V end lost 6 bases, the J end lost 1 base, and 9 bases lay between the germline ends. CDR3 in amino acids: CASRRTDNYGYTF. The CDR3 coding sequence is TGTGCCAGCAGGAGAACAGATAACTATGGCTACACCTTC.

There are many counts of this clonotype. V gene TRBV20-1 combines with J gene TRBJ2-3; D assignment may be TRBD1 or TRBD2 (7 bases each). V was pared by 6 bases and J by 4 bases, with 17 bases between. This CDR3 comprises 14 residues. Per germline, CDR1 DFQATT and CDR2 SNEGSKA (reference sequence). CDR3 nucleotides: TGCAGTGCAGCGGGACAGAGAATTCCAGATACGCAGTATTTT. Protein product: CSAAGQRIPDTQYF.

V and J are TRBV4-3 and TRBJ2-3; the D is unclear. V was clipped by 4 bases and J by 2 bases, with 13 bases between them. Germline CDR1 LGHNA, CDR2 YSLEER. This CDR3 is 15 amino acids long. In DNA, the CDR3 is TGCGCCAGCAGCCCCGGGCAGCCGGTCACAGATACGCAGTATTTT. This codes for CASSPGQPVTDTQYF.

This clonotype was picked up a small number of times. V is TRBV5-1 and J is TRBJ2-7; 7 bases match TRBD1. The CDR3 spans 12 residues. Trimming at V came to 4 bases and at J to 5 bases, leaving 3 bases not matched to a gene. CDR1 and CDR2 from the germline V gene are SGHRS and YFSETQ. The CDR3 coding sequence is TGCGCCAGCAGCCCGACAGGGCACGAGCAGTACTTC. Translating gives CASSPTGHEQYF.

This clonotype showed up many times. The chain has TRBV7-8 and TRBJ2-1; 9 nucleotides agree with TRBD2. The CDR3 spans 14 residues. The ends lost 3 bases at V and 7 bases at J; junction bases unmatched: 4. Germline lookup yields CDR1 SGHVS and CDR2 FQNEAQ. Written as DNA, the CDR3 is TGTGCCAGCAGCTTTGCGGGAGGGACAAATGAGCAGTTCTTC. Its protein is CASSFAGGTNEQFF.